What follows are 14 T cell receptor beta chains derived from one specimen sequenced in a study of T-cell memory formation after mild COVID-19. TCRdb ran MiXCR on the 5' RACE reads and lists one entry per CDR3 protein. The sample includes approximately 490,000 distinct CDR3 sequences, around 20% of them seen just once. Material: PBMCs or a T cell subset sorted from them (not recorded which). The receptors derive from an adult woman who had mild COVID-19 (a few samples of this study predate the infection). Cell type and time point are not known.

This clonotype was counted many times. The chain has TRBV12-3 or TRBV12-4 and TRBJ1-5, with 7 bases identical to TRBD1. There are 14 residues in the CDR3. The junction had 9 bases not matched to a gene; V was cut back by 6 bases and J by 7 bases. In DNA, the CDR3 is TGTGCCAGCAGCCGGACAGGTCCAAGGCAGCCCCAGCATTTT. Translated, it gives CASSRTGPRQPQHF.

This chain links TRBV20-1 with TRBJ2-7, with 9 positions matching TRBD2. The CDR3 covers 16 residues. Germline values: CDR1 DFQATT, CDR2 SNEGSKA (reference sequence). The V segment lost 2 bases and the J segment 2 bases; nucleotides outside the gene matches: 10. The CDR3 reads CSARLSGGDKPYEQYF. In DNA, the CDR3 is TGCAGTGCTAGACTTAGCGGGGGAGATAAACCCTACGAGCAGTACTTC.

Only a few counts were recorded for this clonotype. V and J are TRBV14 and TRBJ2-7, with a tentative D call TRBD2 (5 bases). Germline values: CDR1 SGHDN, CDR2 FVKESK. The germline V and J ends were trimmed by 3 bases and 3 bases, with 15 bases remaining between them. This CDR3 contains 15 residues. CDR3 coding DNA: TGTGCCAGCAGCCACGAGGCAGGAGGCATCTACGAGCAGTACTTC. It translates to CASSHEAGGIYEQYF.

The chain uses TRBV29-1 and TRBJ1-2; maybe TRBD1 (5 bases). The germline V and J ends were trimmed by 6 bases and 9 bases, with 17 bases remaining between them. This CDR3 has 12 residues. The germline gives CDR1 SQVTM, CDR2 ANQGSEA. CDR3: CSVTDSLRCYTF. For the CDR3, the DNA is TGCAGCGTGACCGACAGCCTTCGGTGCTACACCTTC.

The chain is built from TRBV24-1 and TRBJ2-1, with D tentatively TRBD2 (6 bases). The ends were cut back, 5 bases at V and 10 bases at J, with 8 bases in the middle. The germline gives CDR1 KGHDR, CDR2 SFDVKD. The length of the CDR3 is 11 residues. The CDR3 sequence is CATSAGDEQFF. Written as DNA, the CDR3 is TGTGCCACCAGTGCGGGAGACGAGCAGTTCTTC.

On this clonotype: A junction boundary mismatches the germline segment, possibly from a read error. The V gene is TRBV20-1, the J gene TRBJ2-7, with 7 bases matching TRBD2. This CDR3 has 13 amino acids. Germline V gene sequence: CDR1 DFQATT, CDR2 SNEGSKA (reference sequence). CDR3 loop: CSARDSNLGGPTF. The CDR3 DNA is TGCAGTGCTAGAGACAGTAACCTGGGAGGGCCCACCTTC.

J is TRBJ1-1 and V is TRBV20-1, with TRBD1 as a possible D gene (6 bases). The CDR3 totals 14 residues. Trimming removed 2 bases at V and 8 bases at J, with 18 bases between. CDR1 is DFQATT, CDR2 SNEGSKA, per germline (reference sequence). The CDR3 here is CSARTPQATGEAFF. In DNA, the CDR3 is TGCAGTGCTAGAACGCCCCAGGCAACAGGGGAAGCTTTCTTT.

The chain combines TRBV7-9 with TRBJ2-7; 7 bases match TRBD2. From germline, CDR1 is SEHNR and CDR2 FQNEAQ (reference sequence). There are 14 residues in the CDR3. J lost 3 bases, V lost 3 bases, and 5 bases had no gene match. CDR3 sequence reads: CASSLTTSNYEQYF. The CDR3 nucleotides read TGTGCCAGCAGCTTGACGACTAGCAACTACGAGCAGTACTTC.

This clonotype turned up a few times. J is TRBJ2-5 and V is TRBV9, with no clear D. Trimming removed 5 bases at V and 4 bases at J, with 9 bases between. Germline lookup yields CDR1 SGDLS and CDR2 YYNGEE. This CDR3 comprises 12 residues. The CDR3 is CASSTTGETQYF. CDR3 DNA: TGTGCCAGCAGTACAACGGGAGAGACCCAGTACTTC.

The chain joins TRBV19 to TRBJ2-3, with 12 bases matching TRBD2. Germline V gene data show CDR1 as LNHDA and CDR2 as SQIVND (reference sequence). The V gene end was trimmed by 6 bases and the J gene end by 4 bases; junction bases not matched to a gene: 8. The CDR3 is made up of 16 amino acids. CDR3 amino acids: CASSLAGGPSADTQYF. The CDR3 nucleotides read TGTGCCAGTAGCCTAGCGGGAGGGCCTTCCGCAGATACGCAGTATTTT.

The J gene is TRBJ1-1, the V gene TRBV7-3; 9 bases match TRBD1. Germline lookup yields CDR1 SGHTA and CDR2 FQGTGA. This CDR3 comprises 16 residues. V trimming: 3 bases; J trimming: 1 base; junction bases outside the gene matches: 6. DNA of the CDR3: TGTGCCAGCAGCTTGGCCGGGACAGGGCCGAACACTGAAGCTTTCTTT. Protein product: CASSLAGTGPNTEAFF.

V usage is TRBV6-2 or TRBV6-3 and J usage is TRBJ1-6; D is uncertain. Germline CDR1 MNHEY, CDR2 SVGEGT. V was clipped by 6 bases and J by 2 bases, with 11 bases between them. This CDR3 comprises 15 residues. CDR3 sequence reads: CASSPQATYNSPLHF. The CDR3 DNA follows: TGTGCCAGCAGCCCCCAGGCCACCTATAATTCACCCCTCCACTTT.

The chain couples TRBV20-1 to TRBJ2-3, with TRBD2 matching over 11 bases. Trimming at V came to 5 bases and at J to 6 bases, leaving 10 bases not matched to a gene. The CDR3 has 15 residues. CDR1 is DFQATT, CDR2 SNEGSKA, per germline (reference sequence). The chain's CDR3 is CSAPEFGLAGDTQYF. CDR3 DNA sequence: TGCAGTGCTCCAGAGTTTGGACTAGCGGGTGATACGCAGTATTTT.

There are a few counts of this clonotype. The chain employs TRBV7-2 and TRBJ2-1, with 10 bases that match TRBD2. The trim removed 2 bases at V and 9 bases at J, leaving 7 bases unmatched. Germline V gene data show CDR1 as SGHTA and CDR2 as FQGNSA. The CDR3 extends over 15 amino acids. In nucleotides, the CDR3 is TGTGCCAGCAGCTTACAGCAGCGGGGGGGCGCTGAGCAGTTCTTC. It codes for CASSLQQRGGAEQFF.